A selection of T cell receptor beta chains follows, all from one sample in a study of control samples from healthy donors and cancer patients. Data came from immunoSEQ multiplex PCR; TCRdb stores just in-frame clones and leaves some out. The sample records approximately 150,000 clones, about 86% being singletons. Sequences were obtained from blood. The receptors were gathered from a man between 18 and 29 years old in good health. Both conserved end residues are part of each CDR3. The D gene is left open where the match is weak. Clone size is not always given. Where it is, it says once, few, many or a class for expanded clones.

J gene	V gene	D gene	clone size	CDR3 protein	CDR3 DNA
TRBJ1-1	TRBV6-1	.	.	CASSERENTEAFF	TGTGCCAGCAGTGAAAGAGAGAACACTGAAGCTTTCTTT
TRBJ1-1	TRBV4-3	.	.	CASSQESYRDGTEAFF	TGCGCCAGCAGCCAAGAATCTTACCGGGATGGAACTGAAGCTTTCTTT
TRBJ1-5	TRBV23-1	.	.	CASSLGAWDQPQHF	TGCGCCAGCAGTCTCGGGGCGTGGGATCAGCCCCAGCATTTT
TRBJ2-1	TRBV4-1	TRBD2	.	CASSQERGGLGEQFF	TGCGCCAGCAGCCAGGAGCGGGGGGGCCTGGGTGAGCAGTTCTTC
TRBJ2-3	TRBV9	.	.	CASSSRAVADTQYF	TGTGCCAGCAGCTCCCGGGCCGTGGCAGATACGCAGTATTTT
TRBJ1-2	TRBV3-1/TRBV3-2	.	.	CASSRHYGYTF	TGTGCCAGCAGTAGGCACTATGGCTACACCTTC
TRBJ2-5	TRBV21-1	.	.	CASSKVVGRPLQETQYF	TGTGCCAGCAGCAAAGTGGTGGGCAGGCCGCTCCAAGAGACCCAGTACTTC
TRBJ2-3	TRBV3-1/TRBV3-2	.	.	CASSQDSSTDTQYF	TGTGCCAGCAGCCAAGATAGCTCCACAGATACGCAGTATTTT
TRBJ2-7	TRBV10-3	TRBD1	.	CAISPRGQGGVYEQYF	TGTGCCATCAGTCCGCGGGGACAGGGGGGGGTCTACGAGCAGTACTTC
TRBJ2-3	TRBV12-3/TRBV12-4	.	many	CASRWQGTDTQYF	TGTGCCAGCAGGTGGCAGGGGACAGATACGCAGTATTTT
TRBJ2-3	TRBV7-3	.	.	CASSLGADTDTQYF	TGTGCCAGCAGCTTGGGGGCCGACACAGATACGCAGTATTTT
TRBJ2-3	TRBV9	TRBD2	.	CASSQSRTSGTDTQYF	TGTGCCAGCAGCCAATCTCGGACTAGCGGCACAGATACGCAGTATTTT
TRBJ2-2	TRBV9	TRBD1	once	CASSGQTGLLTGELFF	TGTGCCAGCAGCGGCCAGACAGGGTTACTAACCGGGGAGCTGTTTTTT
TRBJ2-3	TRBV18	.	.	CASSPRRRGWGNQTSTDTQYF	TGTGCCAGCTCACCACGGCGGCGAGGATGGGGGAATCAAACTAGCACAGATACGCAGTATTTT
TRBJ2-7	TRBV27	.	.	CASSLIQGSEQYF	TGTGCCAGCAGTTTAATACAGGGTTCCGAGCAGTACTTC
TRBJ2-7	TRBV5-4	TRBD1	.	CASSSPGQESYEQYF	TGTGCCAGCAGCTCACCGGGACAGGAGTCCTACGAGCAGTACTTC
TRBJ1-4	TRBV3-1/TRBV3-2	.	.	CASSPIGGREKLFF	TGTGCCAGCAGCCCAATAGGTGGCAGGGAGAAACTGTTTTTT
TRBJ1-2	TRBV7-9	.	.	CASRGLQLVDGYTF	TGTGCCAGCAGGGGCTTACAGCTTGTCGATGGCTACACCTTC
TRBJ2-2	TRBV7-9	TRBD1	.	CASTHRGFHTGELFF	TGTGCCAGCACACACAGGGGTTTCCACACCGGGGAGCTGTTTTTT
TRBJ2-1	TRBV7-2	TRBD2	.	CASSLVSGGAVNEQFF	TGTGCCAGCAGCTTAGTTAGCGGGGGGGCGGTCAATGAGCAGTTCTTC
TRBJ1-6	TRBV15	.	.	CATSRDRARNSPLHF	TGTGCCACCAGCAGAGATCGGGCCCGGAATTCACCCCTCCACTTT
TRBJ2-7	TRBV28	.	.	CASSFPQGAYEQYF	TGTGCCAGCAGTTTCCCACAGGGCGCCTACGAGCAGTACTTC
TRBJ1-3	TRBV6-2/TRBV6-3	.	.	CASSLGPGSGNTIYF	TGTGCCAGCAGTTTGGGCCCAGGATCTGGAAACACCATATATTTT
TRBJ1-1	TRBV30	TRBD1	.	CAWSRDWTGENTEAFF	TGTGCCTGGAGTAGAGATTGGACAGGGGAGAACACTGAAGCTTTCTTT